The 11 T cell receptor beta chains listed next were all sequenced from one sample in a study of T-cell reconstitution after alpha-beta-depleted transplantation in children. As it was prepared, the TCRbeta library received unique molecular identifiers. TCRdb redid the calling of the PCR reads with MiXCR, one entry per CDR3 protein. This sample has about 980,000 distinct CDR3 sequences, with about 29% found just once. This specimen consisted of PBMCs, mostly from graft donor cells, obtained 360 days after TCRalphabeta/CD19-depleted stem cell transplant. The receptors here all came from a boy in the first two years of life who had a stem cell transplant for SCID, so the T cells may come from the graft donor.

The V and J genes are TRBV27 and TRBJ2-2; TRBD1 aligns across 7 bases. V trimming: 5 bases; J trimming: 7 bases; junction bases outside the gene matches: 13. The CDR3 runs to 16 residues. Germline V lookup: CDR1 MNHEY, CDR2 SMNVEV (reference sequence). CDR3: CASSPLMTGLGGELFF. The CDR3, as DNA: TGTGCCAGCAGTCCCCTAATGACAGGGTTAGGCGGGGAGCTGTTTTTT.

The rearrangement links TRBV7-2 to TRBJ2-7; either TRBD1 or TRBD2 may supply D (5 bases each). Germline V gene lookup returns CDR1 SGHTA and CDR2 FQGNSA. V was clipped by 1 base and J by 6 bases, with 13 bases between them. The CDR3 loop spans 14 amino acids. This chain's CDR3 is CASSLVSAGTEQYF. For the CDR3, the DNA is TGTGCCAGCAGCTTAGTGTCAGCTGGGACCGAGCAGTACTTC.

The chain joins TRBV6-2 or TRBV6-3 to TRBJ2-3, with D possibly being TRBD2 (5 bases). Germline-derived CDR1 and CDR2 are MNHEY and SVGEGT. This CDR3 is 12 amino acids long. The V and J ends lost 7 bases and 7 bases respectively, with 12 bases between them. This CDR3 is CASTHRGNTQYF. CDR3 sequence (DNA): TGTGCCAGCACCCACCGGGGTAATACGCAGTATTTT.

V gene TRBV7-8 combines with J gene TRBJ2-4, with D perhaps TRBD2 (6 bases). Germline CDR1 and CDR2: SGHVS and FQNEAQ. CDR3 length: 12 residues. Between the trimmed V and J ends, which lost 5 bases and 9 bases, there was a span of 11 bases. The CDR3 loop is CASSIGGAIQYF. CDR3 in DNA: TGTGCCAGCAGCATAGGAGGGGCCATTCAGTACTTC.

This clonotype has a single count. The V gene is TRBV12-3 or TRBV12-4, the J gene TRBJ1-5; D not certain. V lost 2 bases to trimming and J lost 5 bases, with 10 bases between them. The CDR3 runs to 14 residues. CDR3 in DNA: TGTGCCAGCAGTTTATCGCCCAGTTATCAGCCCCAGCATTTT. It translates to CASSLSPSYQPQHF.

This clonotype was observed a handful of times. The V gene is TRBV2, the J gene TRBJ1-2, with a possible D match to TRBD1 (5 bases). The CDR3 loop spans 16 amino acids. Germline V gene lookup returns CDR1 SNHLY and CDR2 FYNNEI. Trimming removed 3 bases from V and 1 base from J, with 15 bases in between. For the CDR3, the DNA is TGTGCCAGCAGTGAGTTGGCGGACACAATTAACTATGGCTACACCTTC. Translating gives CASSELADTINYGYTF.

This clonotype was seen more than once but under ten times. The chain uses TRBV20-1 and TRBJ1-2; a weak D match, TRBD1 (6 bases). V lost 6 bases and J 4 bases, leaving 9 bases between the germline ends. The CDR3 is made up of 11 amino acids. Germline values: CDR1 DFQATT, CDR2 SNEGSKA (reference sequence). As DNA, the CDR3 is TGCAGTGCAGGACAGTCCTATGGCTACACCTTC. It yields the protein CSAGQSYGYTF.

The chain is built from TRBV2 and TRBJ2-5, with 7 bases fitting TRBD2. The CDR3 is made up of 14 amino acids. CDR1 and CDR2 from the germline V gene are SNHLY and FYNNEI. J lost 3 bases, V lost 6 bases, and 7 bases had no gene match. DNA of the CDR3: TGTGCCAGCAGGGACCAGCGGGGCAAAGAGACCCAGTACTTC. This encodes CASRDQRGKETQYF. Full variable domain (missing parts from reference TRBV2 and TRBJ2-5): EPEVTQTPSHQVTQMGQEVILRCVPISNHLYFYWYRQILGQKVEFLVSFYNNEISEKSEIFDDQFSVERPDGSNFTLKIRSTKLEDSAMYFCASRDQRGKETQYFGPGTRLLVL.

This clonotype was counted between two and nine times. V usage is TRBV6-5 and J usage is TRBJ2-1; tentative D call: TRBD2 (6 bases). This CDR3 comprises 14 residues. The V gene lost 0 bases and the J gene lost 10 bases, with 13 bases spanning the gap. Germline CDR1 is MNHEY and CDR2 is SVGAGI. The CDR3: CASSYSTGEIEQFF. CDR3 DNA sequence: TGTGCCAGCAGTTACTCTACGGGGGAAATAGAGCAGTTCTTC.

The chain employs TRBV6-2 or TRBV6-3 and TRBJ2-2; D remains unclear. Per germline, CDR1 MNHEY and CDR2 SVGEGT. CDR3 length equals 15 residues. The ends were cut back, 7 bases at V and 6 bases at J, with 18 bases in the middle. The CDR3 DNA reads TGTGCCAGCACCGAAGGGCCCCCTCCCCCCGGGGAGCTGTTTTTT. Amino acids: CASTEGPPPPGELFF.

The chain carries TRBV24-1 and TRBJ2-3, with 9 bases aligning to TRBD2. The germline V gene encodes CDR1 KGHDR and CDR2 SFDVKD. V lost 6 bases, J lost 2 bases, and 2 bases stayed unmatched. This CDR3 is 14 amino acids long. The CDR3 protein is CATSSGGYTDTQYF. The CDR3 DNA reads TGTGCCACCAGTAGCGGGGGGTACACAGATACGCAGTATTTT.